The T cell receptor beta chain under discussion was sequenced for a study of blood T cell repertoires in COVID-19. For the study at large: Sites in the United States, Italy and Spain provided acute and convalescent COVID-19 samples. PBMCs, B-cell-depleted T cells, or T cells provided the cDNA or gDNA that made up the material.

In the original workflow: Scientists estimated how many nucleated cells there were by amplifying reference gene primers. This table comes from immunoSEQ multiplex PCR, and its TCRdb copy is limited to in-frame clones, with some not included. The DNA was the basis for D and trimming; V, J and clone size are from that table. Among about 190,000 clones listed, around 84% were seen once. This CDR3 is built from 13 residues. The germline V gene encodes CDR1 MNHEY and CDR2 SMNVEV (reference sequence). Trimming took off 6 bases at V and 5 bases at J, with 13 bases between the two ends. This chain joins TRBV27 and TRBJ1-2, with D unclear. This clonotype originated in a human donor in a cohort sampled during active COVID-19. Specimen: peripheral blood. The DNA of the CDR3 is TGTGCCAGCAGCCAAACTCTACGATATGGCTACACCTTC. Amino acid sequence: CASSQTLRYGYTF.